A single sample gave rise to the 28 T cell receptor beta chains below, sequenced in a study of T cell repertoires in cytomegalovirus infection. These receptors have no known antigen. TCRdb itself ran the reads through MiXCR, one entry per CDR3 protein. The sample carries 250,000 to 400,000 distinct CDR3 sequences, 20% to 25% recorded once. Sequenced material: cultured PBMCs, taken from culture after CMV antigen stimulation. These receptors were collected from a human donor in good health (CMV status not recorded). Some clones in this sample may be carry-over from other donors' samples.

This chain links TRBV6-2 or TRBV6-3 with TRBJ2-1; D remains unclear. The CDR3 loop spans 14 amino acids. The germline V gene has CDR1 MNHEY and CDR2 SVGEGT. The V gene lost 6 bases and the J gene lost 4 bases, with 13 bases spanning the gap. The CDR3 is CASRTPEPYNEQFF. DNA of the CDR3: TGTGCCAGCAGAACCCCTGAGCCTTACAATGAGCAGTTCTTC.

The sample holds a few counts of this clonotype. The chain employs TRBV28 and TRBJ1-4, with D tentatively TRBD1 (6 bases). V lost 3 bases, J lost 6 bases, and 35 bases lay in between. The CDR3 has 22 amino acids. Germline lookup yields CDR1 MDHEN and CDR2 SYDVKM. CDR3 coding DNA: TGTGCCAGCAGTTTGGACATGGCTGCGGTGGTACAGGGAAGGGAAAAAGATGAAAAACTGTTTTTT. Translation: CASSLDMAAVVQGREKDEKLFF.

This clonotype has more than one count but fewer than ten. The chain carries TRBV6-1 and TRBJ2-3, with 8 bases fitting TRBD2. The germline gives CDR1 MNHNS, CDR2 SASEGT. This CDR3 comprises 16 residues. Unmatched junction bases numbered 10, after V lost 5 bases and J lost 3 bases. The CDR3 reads CASSRRSAGVTDTQYF. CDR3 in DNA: TGTGCCAGCAGTCGTCGATCAGCGGGAGTTACAGATACGCAGTATTTT.

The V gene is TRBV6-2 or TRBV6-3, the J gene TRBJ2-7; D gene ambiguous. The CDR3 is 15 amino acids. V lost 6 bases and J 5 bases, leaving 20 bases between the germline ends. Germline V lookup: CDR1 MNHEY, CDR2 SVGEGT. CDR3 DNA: TGTGCCAGCAGAAGCTGGGCCTTGGCTTCTAACGAGCAGTACGTC. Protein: CASRSWALASNEQYV.

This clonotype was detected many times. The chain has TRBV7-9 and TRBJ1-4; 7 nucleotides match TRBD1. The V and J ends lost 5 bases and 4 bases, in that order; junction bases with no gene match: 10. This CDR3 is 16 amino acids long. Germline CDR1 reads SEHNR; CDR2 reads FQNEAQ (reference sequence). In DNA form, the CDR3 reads TGTGCCAGCAGCCCGGCTGGGGACAGATTTAATGAAAAACTGTTTTTT. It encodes CASSPAGDRFNEKLFF.

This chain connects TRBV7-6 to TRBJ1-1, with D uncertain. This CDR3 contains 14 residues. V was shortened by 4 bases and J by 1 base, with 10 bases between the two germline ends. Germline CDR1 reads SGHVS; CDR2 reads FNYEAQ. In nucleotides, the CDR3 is TGTGCCAGCAGCTCCGGGTCTTGGAACACTGAAGCTTTCTTT. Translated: CASSSGSWNTEAFF.

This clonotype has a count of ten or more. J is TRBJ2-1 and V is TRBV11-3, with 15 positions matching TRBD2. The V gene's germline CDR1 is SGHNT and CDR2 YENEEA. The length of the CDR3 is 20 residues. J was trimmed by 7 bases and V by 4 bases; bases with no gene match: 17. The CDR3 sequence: CASSSLNRWTSGRVANEQFF. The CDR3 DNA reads TGTGCCAGCAGCTCCTTAAATCGGTGGACTAGCGGGAGGGTTGCGAATGAGCAGTTCTTC.

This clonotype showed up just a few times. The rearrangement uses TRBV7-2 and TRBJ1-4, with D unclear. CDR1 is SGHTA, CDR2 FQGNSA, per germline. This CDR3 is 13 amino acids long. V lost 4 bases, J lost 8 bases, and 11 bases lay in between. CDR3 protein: CASSSSDGEKLFF. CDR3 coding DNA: TGTGCCAGCAGCTCCTCGGACGGGGAAAAACTGTTTTTT.

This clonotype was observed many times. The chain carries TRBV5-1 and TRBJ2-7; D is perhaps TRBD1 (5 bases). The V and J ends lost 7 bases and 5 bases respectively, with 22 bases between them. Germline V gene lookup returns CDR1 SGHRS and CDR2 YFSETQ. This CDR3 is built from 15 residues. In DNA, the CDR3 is TGCGCCAGCGAAGACGAAGGACAATACCCCCACGAGCAGTACTTC. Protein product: CASEDEGQYPHEQYF.

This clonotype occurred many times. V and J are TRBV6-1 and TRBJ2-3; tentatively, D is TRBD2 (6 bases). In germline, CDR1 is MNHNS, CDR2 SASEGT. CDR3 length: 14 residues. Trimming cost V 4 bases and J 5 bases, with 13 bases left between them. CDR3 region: CASSVRRGVDTQYF. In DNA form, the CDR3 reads TGTGCCAGCAGTGTCCGGCGGGGAGTAGATACGCAGTATTTT.

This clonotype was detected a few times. The CDR3 sequence is CASSPYIGAGGREDTQYF. CDR3 sequence (DNA): TGTGCCAGCAGCCCATACATTGGGGCGGGAGGGAGAGAAGATACGCAGTATTTT. The chain has TRBV7-3 and TRBJ2-3; 9 bases are shared with TRBD2. With 5 bases clipped from V and 5 bases from J, the junction kept 17 bases outside the gene matches. Looked up from germline, CDR1 is SGHTA and CDR2 is FQGTGA. The CDR3 length is 18 residues.

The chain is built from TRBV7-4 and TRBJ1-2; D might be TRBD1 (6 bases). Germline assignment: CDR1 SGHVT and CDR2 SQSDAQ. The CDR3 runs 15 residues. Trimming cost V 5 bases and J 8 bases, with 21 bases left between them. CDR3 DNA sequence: TGTGCCAGCAGCCCACGGGACATCCTCGGCGGGGGCTACACCTTC. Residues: CASSPRDILGGGYTF.

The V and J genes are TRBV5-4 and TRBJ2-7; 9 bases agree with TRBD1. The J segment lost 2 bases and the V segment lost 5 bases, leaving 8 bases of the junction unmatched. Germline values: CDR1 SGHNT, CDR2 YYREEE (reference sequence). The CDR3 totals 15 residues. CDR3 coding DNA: TGTGCCAGCAGAGCAGGACAGGGGACGACCTACGAGCAGTACTTC. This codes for CASRAGQGTTYEQYF.

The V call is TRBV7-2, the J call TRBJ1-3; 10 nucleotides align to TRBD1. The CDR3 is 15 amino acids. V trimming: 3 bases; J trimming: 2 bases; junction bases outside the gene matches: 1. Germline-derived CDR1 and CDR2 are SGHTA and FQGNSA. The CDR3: CASSLDRGTGNTIYF. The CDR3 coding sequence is TGTGCCAGCAGCTTGGACAGGGGGACTGGAAACACCATATATTTT.

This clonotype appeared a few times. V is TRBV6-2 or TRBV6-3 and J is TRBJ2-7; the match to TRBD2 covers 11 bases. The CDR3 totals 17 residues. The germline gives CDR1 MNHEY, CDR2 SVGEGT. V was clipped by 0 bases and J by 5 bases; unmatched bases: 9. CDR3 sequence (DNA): TGTGCCAGCAGTTACTCGATAGCGGGAGGGCCTGGAAACGAGCAGTACGTC. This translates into CASSYSIAGGPGNEQYV.

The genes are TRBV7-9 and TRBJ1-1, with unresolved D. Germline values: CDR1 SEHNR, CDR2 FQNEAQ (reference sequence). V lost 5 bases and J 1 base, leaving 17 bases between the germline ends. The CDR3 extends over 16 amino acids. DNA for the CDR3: TGTGCCAGCAGCGCCCTTGATTATCCGGGGAACACTGAAGCTTTCTTT. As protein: CASSALDYPGNTEAFF.

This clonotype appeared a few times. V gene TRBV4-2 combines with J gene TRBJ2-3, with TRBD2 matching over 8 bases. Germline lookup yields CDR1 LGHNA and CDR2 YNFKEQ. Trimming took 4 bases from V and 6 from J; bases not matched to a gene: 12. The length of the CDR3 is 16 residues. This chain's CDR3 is CASSPLGRGRTDTQYF. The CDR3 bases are TGTGCCAGCAGCCCCCTTGGTCGCGGGAGGACGGATACGCAGTATTTT.

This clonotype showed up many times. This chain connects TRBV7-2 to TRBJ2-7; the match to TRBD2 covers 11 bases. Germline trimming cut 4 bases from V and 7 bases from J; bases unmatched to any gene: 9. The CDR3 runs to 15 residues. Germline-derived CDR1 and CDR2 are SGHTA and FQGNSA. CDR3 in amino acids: CASSSRLAGRQEQYF. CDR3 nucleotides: TGTGCCAGCAGCTCCCGACTAGCGGGAAGGCAGGAGCAGTACTTC.

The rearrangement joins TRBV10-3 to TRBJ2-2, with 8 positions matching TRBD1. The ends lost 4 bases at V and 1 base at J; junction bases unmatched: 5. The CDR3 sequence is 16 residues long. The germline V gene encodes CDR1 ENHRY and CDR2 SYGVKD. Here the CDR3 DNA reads TGTGCCATCAGTGTACTGGGACAGGAGAACACCGGGGAGCTGTTTTTT. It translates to CAISVLGQENTGELFF.

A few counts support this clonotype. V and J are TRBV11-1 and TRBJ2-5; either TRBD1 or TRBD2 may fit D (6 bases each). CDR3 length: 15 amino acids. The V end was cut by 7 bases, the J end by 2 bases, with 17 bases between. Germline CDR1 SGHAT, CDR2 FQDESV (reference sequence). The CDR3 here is CASTTGTGIQETQYF. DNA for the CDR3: TGTGCCAGCACAACAGGGACTGGAATTCAAGAGACCCAGTACTTC.

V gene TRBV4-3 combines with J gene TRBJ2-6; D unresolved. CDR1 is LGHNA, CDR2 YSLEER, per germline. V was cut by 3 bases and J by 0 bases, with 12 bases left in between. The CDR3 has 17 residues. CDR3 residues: CASSQGHMSSGANVLTF. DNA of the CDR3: TGCGCCAGCAGCCAGGGTCACATGAGCTCTGGGGCCAACGTCCTGACTTTC.

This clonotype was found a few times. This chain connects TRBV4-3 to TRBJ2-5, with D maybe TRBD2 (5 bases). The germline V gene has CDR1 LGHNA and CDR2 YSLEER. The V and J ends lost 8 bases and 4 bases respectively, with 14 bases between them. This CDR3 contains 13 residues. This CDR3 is CASSLWERETQYF. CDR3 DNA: TGCGCCAGCTCCTTATGGGAGCGAGAGACCCAGTACTTC.

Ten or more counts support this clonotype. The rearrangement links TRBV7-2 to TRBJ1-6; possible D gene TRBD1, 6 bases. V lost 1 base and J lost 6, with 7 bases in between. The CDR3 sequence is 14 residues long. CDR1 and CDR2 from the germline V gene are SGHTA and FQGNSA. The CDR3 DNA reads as TGTGCCAGCAGCTTAGTAGGGGGTAATTCACCCCTCCACTTT. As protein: CASSLVGGNSPLHF.

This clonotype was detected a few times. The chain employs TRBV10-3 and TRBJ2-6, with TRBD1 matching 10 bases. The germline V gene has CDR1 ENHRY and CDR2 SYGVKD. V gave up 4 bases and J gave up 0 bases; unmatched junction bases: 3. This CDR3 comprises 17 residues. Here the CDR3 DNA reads TGTGCCATCAGTGGGGACAGGGGTCCCTCTGGGGCCAACGTCCTGACTTTC. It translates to CAISGDRGPSGANVLTF.

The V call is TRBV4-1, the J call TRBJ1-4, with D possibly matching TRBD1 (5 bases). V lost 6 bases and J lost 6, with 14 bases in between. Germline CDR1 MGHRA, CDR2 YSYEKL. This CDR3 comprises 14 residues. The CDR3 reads CASRPAGRDEKLFF. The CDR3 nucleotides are TGCGCCAGCAGACCGGCAGGGAGAGATGAAAAACTGTTTTTT.

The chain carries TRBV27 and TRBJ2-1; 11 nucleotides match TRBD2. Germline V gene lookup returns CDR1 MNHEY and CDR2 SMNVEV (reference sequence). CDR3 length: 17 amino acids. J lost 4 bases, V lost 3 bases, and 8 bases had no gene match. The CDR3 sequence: CASSLWTSGQIYNEQFF. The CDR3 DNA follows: TGTGCCAGCAGTTTGTGGACTAGCGGGCAGATTTACAATGAGCAGTTCTTC.

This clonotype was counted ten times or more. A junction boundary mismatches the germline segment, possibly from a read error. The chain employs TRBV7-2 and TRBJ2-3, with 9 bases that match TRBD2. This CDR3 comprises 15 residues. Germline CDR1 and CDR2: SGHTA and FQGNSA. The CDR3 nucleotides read TGTGCCAGCAGCCTAGCGGGACACCGCACAGATACGCAGTATTTT. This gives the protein CASSLAGHRTDTQYF.

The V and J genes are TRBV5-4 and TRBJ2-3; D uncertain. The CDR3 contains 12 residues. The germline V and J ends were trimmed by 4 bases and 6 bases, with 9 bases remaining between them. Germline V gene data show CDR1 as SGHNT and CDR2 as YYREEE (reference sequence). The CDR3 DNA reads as TGTGCCAGCAGCGCCCTAGGGGATACGCAGTATTTT. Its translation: CASSALGDTQYF.